This T cell receptor beta chain was observed in a study of T cells in Graves' hyperthyroidism and ophthalmopathy. Overall study findings and caveats: Ophthalmopathy was told apart from stable hyperthyroidism by a 13 V-J model.

TCR beta CDR3 region amplification was performed from RNA transcripts. With the HTBI primer set, the TCR CDR3 went through a first round of RT-PCR. In TCRdb, the multiplex PCR reads were re-called with MiXCR into one record per CDR3 protein. The sample carries 600,000 to 900,000 distinct CDR3 sequences, around 15% recorded once. Per the germline V gene, CDR1 is DFQATT and CDR2 is SNEGSKA (reference sequence). CDR3 length: 14 residues. The germline V and J ends were trimmed by 3 bases and 2 bases, with 8 bases remaining between them. This clonotype was detected many times. Its antigen is unidentified. The receptor was isolated from a man between 18 and 35 years old with Graves' hyperthyroidism. V and J are TRBV20-1 and TRBJ2-6, with D unresolved. Sequenced sample: blood. The CDR3 region has the DNA TGCAGTGCTAGGCTCGTCACTGGGGCCAACGTCCTGACTTTC. It encodes CSARLVTGANVLTF.